The clone carrying this T cell receptor (beta chain) showed up just a few times. Antigen unknown. CDR1 SGHNT and CDR2 YENEEA come from the germline V gene. The CDR3 is 15 amino acids. The ends were cut back, 5 bases at V and 9 bases at J, with 20 bases in the middle. The sample belongs to a study of post-analysis software for immune sequencing data. Across the study: Relapsing-remitting, secondary progressive and progressive-relapsing forms made up the multiple sclerosis disease courses.

Study results and limitations: The study found significantly lower normalized Chao1 diversity in multiple sclerosis patients than in controls. Batch-mates among the samples co-clustered strongly by F measure. TRBV segments more frequent in patients than in controls numbered roughly 5 and included TRBV5-6, TRBV5-1 and TRBV20-1.

Unique-molecular-identifier-tagged TCR beta cDNA libraries were used. The T cell input of about 0.9 to 11 million gave a few hundred thousand cDNA molecules. MiXCR, run by TCRdb on the PCR reads, gives a single entry per CDR3 protein. The data hold a few hundred thousand distinct CDR3 sequences, with 35% to 40% observed a single time. The sample taken for sequencing was blood. The receptor's source is a girl aged 5 to 17 with multiple sclerosis. This chain connects TRBV11-3 to TRBJ2-1; D is possibly TRBD1 or TRBD2 (5 bases each). Here the CDR3 reads CASSPSGLGGVEQFF. CDR3 DNA sequence: TGTGCCAGCAGCCCTTCGGGGCTAGGAGGCGTTGAGCAGTTCTTC.